A few counts support the clone carrying this TCR beta chain. The data were obtained in a study of cytomegalovirus exposure and HLA in healthy donors. A multiplex PCR was run with 60 Vbeta primers and 13 Jbeta primers. TCRdb's table, derived via immunoSEQ multiplex PCR, lists solely in-frame clones and lacks some. The sample consists of roughly 180,000 clones, 70% to 80% of them appearing once. V was shortened by 2 bases and J by 1 base, with 8 bases between the two germline ends. CDR1 SGHTA and CDR2 FQGNSA come from the germline V gene. The CDR3 is made up of 15 amino acids. This sequence originates from a female donor in good health and CMV-seronegative. The chain uses TRBV7-2 and TRBJ2-2; TRBD1 might be the D (5 bases). Sequencing was done on a sample of PBMCs. The CDR3 nucleotides are TGTGCCAGCAGCTTACAGGGCGGGAACACCGGGGAGCTGTTTTTT. The encoded protein is CASSLQGGNTGELFF.